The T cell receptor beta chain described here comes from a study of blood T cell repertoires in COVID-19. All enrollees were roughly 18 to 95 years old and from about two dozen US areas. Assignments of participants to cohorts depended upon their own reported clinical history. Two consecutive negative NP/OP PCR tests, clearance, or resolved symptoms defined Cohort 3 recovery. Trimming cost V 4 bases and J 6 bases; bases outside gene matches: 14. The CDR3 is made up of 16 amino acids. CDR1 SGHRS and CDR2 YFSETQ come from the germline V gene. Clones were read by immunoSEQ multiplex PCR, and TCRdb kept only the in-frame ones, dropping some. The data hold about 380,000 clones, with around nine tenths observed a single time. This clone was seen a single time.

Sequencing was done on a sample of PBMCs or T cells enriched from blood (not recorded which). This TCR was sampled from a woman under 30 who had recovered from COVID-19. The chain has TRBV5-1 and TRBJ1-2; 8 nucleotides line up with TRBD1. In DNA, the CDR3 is TGCGCCAGCAGCCTGCGACAGGGGATTTCGAAAGATGGCTACACCTTC. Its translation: CASSLRQGISKDGYTF.